A selection of T cell receptor beta chains follows, all from one sample in a study of cytomegalovirus exposure and HLA in healthy donors. Assay: immunoSEQ multiplex PCR; the TCRdb copy retains only in-frame clones and omits some. The top ten hold 7% to 7.5% of the sample, which has about 160,000 clones, under 75% seen once. The material sequenced was PBMCs. The receptors shown here come from a man in his forties or fifties in good health and CMV-seropositive. Each CDR3 is given with its conserved first and last residue. A D gene is named only where the DNA matches it firmly. Rows may omit the clone size; those that give it use once, few, many or a size class.

V,J,D,size,CDR3,DNA
TRBV7-2,TRBJ2-7,TRBD2,-,CASGGTTYEQYF,TGTGCCAGCGGCGGGACTACCTACGAGCAGTACTTC
TRBV4-1,TRBJ2-2,-,-,CASSQRRGGTGELFF,TGCGCCAGCAGCCAACGTAGGGGTGGCACCGGGGAGCTGTTTTTT
TRBV7-2,TRBJ2-7,-,-,CASSMPGLPYEQYF,TGTGCCAGCAGCATGCCGGGACTCCCCTACGAGCAGTACTTC
TRBV5-8,TRBJ1-1,TRBD1,-,CASSSSGGWGTEAFF,TGTGCCAGCAGCTCGTCAGGGGGCTGGGGCACTGAAGCTTTCTTT
TRBV7-2,TRBJ1-1,-,-,CASSLEGRVGTEAFF,TGTGCCAGCAGCTTAGAGGGCAGGGTGGGCACTGAAGCTTTCTTT
TRBV9,TRBJ2-1,TRBD1,-,CASSVDPGTGRGEQFF,TGTGCCAGCAGCGTAGATCCCGGGACAGGGCGGGGTGAGCAGTTCTTC
TRBV6-1,TRBJ1-5,-,-,CASSVQDSLPQPQHF,TGTGCCAGCAGTGTACAGGACAGCCTCCCCCAGCCCCAGCATTTT
TRBV5-1,TRBJ1-5,-,-,CASSKDTGDQPQHF,TGCGCCAGCAGTAAGGACACGGGGGATCAGCCCCAGCATTTT
TRBV6-5,TRBJ1-4,TRBD1,-,CASSPRQGTNEKLFF,TGTGCCAGCAGTCCCAGACAGGGAACTAATGAAAAACTGTTTTTT
TRBV19,TRBJ2-3,TRBD2,-,CASSINGLATDTQYF,TGTGCCAGTAGTATAAACGGACTAGCAACAGATACGCAGTATTTT
TRBV27,TRBJ1-2,-,-,CASSFLPPTRGMGNYGYTF,TGTGCCAGCAGTTTCCTACCTCCGACGCGGGGGATGGGGAACTATGGCTACACCTTC
TRBV19,TRBJ1-5,TRBD1,few,CASSSDRVGQPQHF,TGTGCCAGTAGTTCTGACAGGGTCGGTCAGCCCCAGCATTTT
TRBV2,TRBJ1-5,TRBD1,few,CASSGTGYQPQHF,TGTGCCAGCAGCGGGACAGGGTATCAGCCCCAGCATTTT
TRBV6-6,TRBJ2-2,TRBD1,-,CASRTGTGTITGELFF,TGTGCCAGCAGAACCGGGACAGGGACGATTACCGGGGAGCTGTTTTTT
TRBV19,TRBJ1-6,TRBD1,-,CASGPGQRSLHF,TGTGCCAGTGGCCCGGGACAGAGGTCCCTCCACTTT
TRBV11-1,TRBJ2-5,TRBD2,-,CASSPPGTSGGETQYF,TGTGCCAGCAGCCCCCCCGGGACTAGCGGTGGAGAGACCCAGTACTTC
TRBV2,TRBJ2-7,TRBD2,-,CASTPEGLAGSYEQYF,TGTGCCAGCACTCCCGAGGGGCTAGCGGGGAGTTACGAGCAGTACTTC
TRBV7-3,TRBJ2-3,-,-,CASSLGQGFPDTQYF,TGTGCCAGCAGCTTGGGCCAGGGGTTTCCAGATACGCAGTATTTT
TRBV19,TRBJ2-6,-,-,CASSITGSGANVLTF,TGTGCCAGTAGTATTACGGGCTCTGGGGCCAACGTCCTGACTTTC
TRBV18,TRBJ1-5,-,-,CASSPGGQPQHF,TGTGCCAGCTCACCAGGAGGGCAGCCCCAGCATTTT
TRBV7-8,TRBJ1-5,TRBD1,-,CASSWDRRNQPQHF,TGTGCCAGCAGCTGGGACAGGCGCAATCAGCCCCAGCATTTT
TRBV6-6,TRBJ1-3,TRBD1,once,CASSEGQANTIYF,TGTGCCAGCAGTGAGGGACAGGCCAACACCATATATTTT
TRBV2,TRBJ2-5,TRBD1,-,CASSRDRGWETQYF,TGTGCCAGCAGTCGGGACAGGGGGTGGGAGACCCAGTACTTC
TRBV5-8,TRBJ1-5,TRBD1,-,CASSLGTGPTNQPQHF,TGTGCCAGCAGCTTGGGGACAGGGCCCACTAATCAGCCCCAGCATTTT
TRBV7-2,TRBJ2-3,TRBD2,-,CASDSAGVGDTQYF,TGTGCCAGTGATTCAGCGGGGGTGGGAGATACGCAGTATTTT
TRBV19,TRBJ2-6,TRBD2,-,CASSIVGGAGANVLTF,TGTGCCAGTAGTATAGTCGGGGGGGCCGGGGCCAACGTCCTGACTTTC
TRBV19,TRBJ1-6,-,-,CASSIRGSSSPLHF,TGTGCCAGTAGTATAAGGGGGTCGAGTTCACCCCTCCACTTT
TRBV11-2,TRBJ2-7,TRBD1,-,CASNHFVGQGNSYEQYF,TGTGCCAGCAACCACTTCGTAGGACAGGGGAATTCCTACGAGCAGTACTTC
TRBV12-5,TRBJ1-1,TRBD1,few,CASGLFGDRGEAFF,TGTGCTAGTGGTTTGTTCGGGGACAGGGGTGAAGCTTTCTTT
TRBV2,TRBJ1-2,-,-,CATQRTLENYGYTF,TGTGCCACTCAGCGGACCCTAGAAAACTATGGCTACACCTTC
TRBV7-8,TRBJ2-7,TRBD1,-,CASSRRQGVALEQYF,TGTGCCAGCAGCCGACGACAGGGGGTTGCTCTCGAGCAGTACTTC
TRBV7-2,TRBJ2-3,-,-,CASSLRRLVIGTDTQYF,TGTGCCAGCAGCCTGCGACGACTAGTCATCGGCACAGATACGCAGTATTTT
TRBV29-1,TRBJ1-2,-,-,CSVDWGRNYGYTF,TGCAGCGTTGACTGGGGCAGAAACTATGGCTACACCTTC
TRBV9,TRBJ1-5,TRBD1,few,CASSATDRVNQPQHF,TGTGCCAGCAGCGCCACCGACAGGGTCAATCAGCCCCAGCATTTT
TRBV6-1,TRBJ1-3,-,-,CASMPTRVPGNTIYF,TGTGCCAGCATGCCGACGAGGGTCCCTGGAAACACCATATATTTT
TRBV30,TRBJ2-7,-,-,CAWSRAGGEQYF,TGTGCCTGGAGTAGGGCCGGGGGCGAGCAGTACTTC
TRBV4-2,TRBJ1-5,TRBD1,-,CASSQVRTGGGQPQHF,TGTGCCAGCAGCCAAGTGAGGACAGGTGGAGGTCAGCCCCAGCATTTT
TRBV4-3,TRBJ2-1,TRBD1,-,CASSQEAGGSYNEQFF,TGCGCCAGCAGCCAAGAGGCAGGGGGCAGCTACAATGAGCAGTTCTTC
TRBV14,TRBJ2-5,TRBD2,once,CASSQDRGLAGVETQYF,TGTGCCAGCAGCCAAGATCGTGGACTAGCGGGGGTAGAGACCCAGTACTTC
TRBV6-5,TRBJ1-2,TRBD1,-,CASSYSRDSLHGYTF,TGTGCCAGCAGTTACTCGAGGGACAGCCTCCATGGCTACACCTTC
TRBV4-3,TRBJ1-2,-,-,CASSPGWDMDGYTF,TGCGCCAGCAGCCCGGGCTGGGACATGGATGGCTACACCTTC
TRBV7-2,TRBJ1-5,TRBD1,-,CASKQGIGNQPQHF,TGTGCCAGCAAACAGGGGATTGGGAATCAGCCCCAGCATTTT
TRBV27,TRBJ1-1,TRBD1,-,CASSTPQGVNTEAFF,TGTGCCAGCAGTACCCCACAGGGGGTGAACACTGAAGCTTTCTTT
TRBV7-6,TRBJ2-1,TRBD1,-,CASSGGPGQVIGEQFF,TGTGCCAGCAGCGGGGGGCCGGGACAGGTTATTGGTGAGCAGTTCTTC
TRBV6-1,TRBJ1-5,-,-,CASSERRGGYSNQPQHF,TGTGCCAGCAGTGAAAGGCGGGGGGGCTATAGCAATCAGCCCCAGCATTTT
TRBV4-1,TRBJ2-1,-,-,CASSHPGIAADNEQFF,TGCGCCAGCAGCCATCCCGGTATAGCGGCAGACAATGAGCAGTTCTTC
TRBV27,TRBJ2-7,-,-,CASSPAGSIRRDQYF,TGTGCCAGCAGTCCCGCCGGCAGTATCCGGAGAGATCAGTACTTC
TRBV19,TRBJ1-2,-,few,CASMRVNSEGGGYTF,TGTGCCAGTATGAGGGTCAACTCGGAAGGAGGTGGCTACACCTTC
TRBV5-6,TRBJ1-5,-,-,CASSLGQINQPQHF,TGTGCCAGCAGCTTGGGACAGATCAATCAGCCCCAGCATTTT
TRBV7-7,TRBJ2-7,TRBD1,-,CASSSGTGGFYEQYF,TGTGCTAGCAGCTCCGGGACAGGGGGTTTCTACGAGCAGTACTTC
TRBV6-5,TRBJ2-3,-,-,CASSPPGRTDTQYF,TGTGCCAGCAGTCCCCCAGGGCGCACAGATACGCAGTATTTT
TRBV7-2,TRBJ1-3,-,-,CASSLGGQGNTIYF,TGTGCCAGCAGCTTAGGAGGACAAGGAAACACCATATATTTT
TRBV5-1,TRBJ1-1,-,few,CASSTGHPLPEAFF,TGCGCCAGCAGCACCGGACACCCGCTCCCCGAAGCTTTCTTT
TRBV9,TRBJ2-2,-,-,CASSLRGVNTGELFF,TGTGCCAGCAGCCTCAGGGGGGTGAACACCGGGGAGCTGTTTTTT
TRBV4-1,TRBJ2-1,TRBD2,-,CASSHGPDRAGGWKDEQFF,TGCGCCAGCAGCCATGGCCCGGACCGTGCGGGGGGTTGGAAGGATGAGCAGTTCTTC
TRBV5-4,TRBJ1-1,-,once,CASSPGQVNTEAFF,TGTGCCAGCAGCCCCGGACAAGTGAACACTGAAGCTTTCTTT
TRBV19,TRBJ2-5,TRBD1,-,CASSEGRGRETQYF,TGTGCCAGTTCTGAGGGAAGGGGGCGAGAGACCCAGTACTTC
TRBV27,TRBJ1-2,-,few,CASSPSFHRPLPGPDLANYGYTF,TGTGCCAGCAGTCCGTCCTTTCACAGACCGCTACCAGGGCCCGATCTTGCTAACTATGGCTACACCTTC
TRBV9,TRBJ2-2,-,-,CASSASRELFF,TGTGCCAGCAGCGCGAGCAGGGAGCTGTTTTTT
TRBV11-2,TRBJ2-7,-,-,CASTPATVFEQYF,TGTGCCAGCACCCCCGCGACAGTCTTCGAGCAGTACTTC